What follows are 27 T cell receptor beta chains derived from one specimen sequenced in a study of blood T cell repertoires in COVID-19. Libraries were prepared by immunoSEQ multiplex PCR; TCRdb keeps only in-frame clonotypes and omits some of them. The sample contains 250,000 to 300,000 clones, about nine tenths of which appear only once. Sequencing was carried out using peripheral blood. The receptors were sampled from a man in his fifties or sixties with acute or convalescent COVID-19.

In DNA form, the CDR3 reads TGTGCCAGCAGTTTAGGCGGGAACACTGAAGCTTTCTTT. It encodes CASSLGGNTEAFF. V gene TRBV12-3 or TRBV12-4 combines with J gene TRBJ1-1; D is ambiguous. CDR3 size: 13 residues. V was cut by 1 base and J by 1 base, with 4 bases left in between.

V is TRBV10-1 and J is TRBJ2-1, with D possibly TRBD2 on 6 matching bases. V was shortened by 2 bases and J by 0 bases, with 8 bases between the two germline ends. CDR3 length equals 15 residues. Germline loops: CDR1 WNHNN, CDR2 SYGVQD (reference sequence). CDR3 sequence reads: CASSERGSSYNEQFF. In DNA form, the CDR3 reads TGCGCCAGCAGTGAGCGGGGGAGCTCCTACAATGAGCAGTTCTTC.

The rearrangement uses TRBV3-1 (or the pseudogene TRBV3-2) and TRBJ2-7; D perhaps matches TRBD1 (5 bases). Germline V gene sequence: CDR1 LGHDT, CDR2 YNNKEL (reference sequence). This CDR3 spans 17 amino acids. V was trimmed by 3 bases and J by 3 bases, leaving 21 bases between them. The CDR3 reads CASSHPPTQGIGYEQYF. Written as DNA, the CDR3 is TGTGCCAGCAGCCACCCTCCTACGCAGGGAATTGGCTACGAGCAGTACTTC.

The rearrangement joins TRBV7-9 to TRBJ1-2; D ambiguous. Germline CDR1 is SEHNR and CDR2 is FQNEAQ (reference sequence). CDR3 size: 14 residues. V lost 1 base and J lost 5, with 11 bases in between. DNA for the CDR3: TGTGCCAGCAGCTTAGGGAGGACGGATTATGGCTACACCTTC. It yields the protein CASSLGRTDYGYTF.

The gene calls are TRBV10-3 and TRBJ2-7, with no clear D. The CDR3 length is 13 residues. Deletions cut 6 bases from V and 0 bases from J, with 9 bases between. From germline, CDR1 is ENHRY and CDR2 SYGVKD. The CDR3 sequence is CAIRGHSSYEQYF. In nucleotides, the CDR3 is TGTGCCATCAGGGGCCACAGCTCCTACGAGCAGTACTTC.

J is TRBJ2-2 and V is TRBV5-1, with D uncertain. In germline, CDR1 is SGHRS, CDR2 YFSETQ. The V and J ends lost 0 bases and 2 bases respectively, with 8 bases between them. The CDR3 runs to 15 residues. CDR3 sequence: CASSLDPVNTGELFF. The CDR3 DNA reads as TGCGCCAGCAGCTTGGACCCGGTAAACACCGGGGAGCTGTTTTTT.

The genes are TRBV18 and TRBJ2-2; 7 bases are shared with TRBD1. The ends lost 5 bases at V and 0 bases at J; junction bases unmatched: 6. Germline V CDR1 and CDR2: KGHSH, LQKENI. The CDR3 has 16 residues. CDR3 sequence: CASSANRGANTGELFF. Here the CDR3 DNA reads TGTGCCAGCTCAGCCAACAGGGGCGCGAACACCGGGGAGCTGTTTTTT. The whole variable domain, remainder taken from reference TRBV18 and TRBJ2-2, is NAGVMQNPRHLVRRRGQEARLRCSPMKGHSHVYWYRQLPEEGLKFMVYLQKENIIDESGMPKERFSAEFPKEGPSILRIQQVVRGDSAAYFCASSANRGANTGELFFGEGSRLTVL.

Written as DNA, the CDR3 is TGTGCCAGCTCACCCTGGACAGATTATAGCAATCAGCCCCAGCATTTT. This sequence encodes CASSPWTDYSNQPQHF. The V call is TRBV18, the J call TRBJ1-5, with D perhaps TRBD1 (6 bases). Trimming left V 3 bases short and J 0 bases short, with 12 bases between. The CDR3 extends over 16 amino acids. Per germline, CDR1 KGHSH and CDR2 LQKENI.

V and J are TRBV5-1 and TRBJ2-1, with 8 bases fitting TRBD1. V lost 0 bases, J lost 4 bases, and 6 bases stayed unmatched. The germline gives CDR1 SGHRS, CDR2 YFSETQ. The CDR3 has 16 residues. This CDR3 reads CASSLGGQGGYNEQFF. The CDR3 DNA sequence: TGCGCCAGCAGCTTGGGAGGACAGGGTGGATACAATGAGCAGTTCTTC.

This chain connects TRBV11-2 to TRBJ1-1; D ambiguous. Between the trimmed V and J ends, which lost 3 bases and 3 bases, there was a span of 8 bases. The CDR3 sequence is 13 residues long. The germline gives CDR1 SGHAT, CDR2 FQNNGV. The CDR3 DNA is TGTGCCAGCAGCTTCGTAGATGACACTGAAGCTTTCTTT. Encoded protein: CASSFVDDTEAFF. The full variable domain, with the rest looked up from reference TRBV11-2 and TRBJ1-1, is EAGVAQSPRYKIIEKRQSVAFWCNPISGHATLYWYQQILGQGPKLLIQFQNNGVVDDSQLPKDRFSAERLKGVDSTLKIQPAKLEDSAVYLCASSFVDDTEAFFGQGTRLTVV.

This clone has a single count. This chain links TRBV5-4 with TRBJ2-1; 8 bases are shared with TRBD1. The germline V gene encodes CDR1 SGHNT and CDR2 YYREEE (reference sequence). Trimming cost V 4 bases and J 5 bases; bases outside gene matches: 8. CDR3 length: 15 residues. CDR3 in DNA: TGTGCCAGCAGCCTGAGACAGGGGCCTAACAATGAGCAGTTCTTC. It yields the protein CASSLRQGPNNEQFF.

The rearrangement uses TRBV11-2 and TRBJ1-2, with a tentative D call TRBD1 (6 bases). The CDR3 loop spans 12 amino acids. Germline CDR1 reads SGHAT; CDR2 reads FQNNGV. Trimming shortened V by 5 bases and J by 6 bases, and 10 bases separated the two germline ends. This CDR3 is CASSPGAHGYTF. CDR3 DNA: TGTGCCAGCAGCCCAGGGGCACATGGCTACACCTTC.

As for this clone: The same CDR3 can be traced to other DNA sequences in this sample. The chain is built from TRBV11-2 and TRBJ1-3; D is unresolved. The CDR3 is 14 residues long. Looked up from germline, CDR1 is SGHAT and CDR2 is FQNNGV. The ends were cut back, 5 bases at V and 4 bases at J, with 12 bases in the middle. The CDR3 region is CASSPGGGGNTIYF. The CDR3, as DNA: TGTGCCAGCAGCCCCGGAGGAGGGGGAAACACCATATATTTT.

The V and J genes are TRBV3-1 (or the pseudogene TRBV3-2) and TRBJ2-7; D possibly corresponds to TRBD2 (5 bases). CDR1 and CDR2 from the germline V gene are LGHDT and YNNKEL (reference sequence). Trimming removed 5 bases at V and 8 bases at J, with 25 bases between. This CDR3 is 16 amino acids long. CDR3 DNA: TGTGCCAGCAGCTCCTCCCCGGGAACGGAATCCGCCCAGCAGTACTTC. Translated, it gives CASSSSPGTESAQQYF.

This clone has just one count. The chain joins TRBV6-1 to TRBJ1-1, with a possible D match to TRBD1 (6 bases). This CDR3 has 14 residues. Germline lookup yields CDR1 MNHNS and CDR2 SASEGT. The V end lost 1 base, the J end lost 5 bases, and 11 bases lay between the germline ends. DNA for the CDR3: TGTGCCAGCAGTGAAGTCAGGGGATATACTGAAGCTTTCTTT. The encoded protein is CASSEVRGYTEAFF.

This chain joins TRBV11-1 and TRBJ2-3; D is possibly TRBD2 (5 bases). This CDR3 spans 12 amino acids. The V gene's germline CDR1 is SGHAT and CDR2 FQDESV (reference sequence). V lost 3 bases to trimming and J lost 11 bases, with 12 bases between them. In DNA form, the CDR3 reads TGTGCCAGCAGCTTTTCCGGAGGAGGGCAGTATTTT. Amino acids: CASSFSGGGQYF.

This chain uses TRBV3-1 (or the pseudogene TRBV3-2) with TRBJ1-4; TRBD1 agrees at 9 bases. Germline V gene lookup returns CDR1 LGHDT and CDR2 YNNKEL (reference sequence). Trimming at V came to 4 bases and at J to 8 bases, leaving 8 bases not matched to a gene. The CDR3 contains 15 residues. The CDR3 DNA sequence: TGTGCCAGCAGCCGCACGGGACAGGGCGAGGAAAAACTGTTTTTT. This sequence encodes CASSRTGQGEEKLFF.

The chain is built from TRBV16 and TRBJ2-7; 8 bases agree with TRBD1. Trimming took 4 bases from V and 6 from J; bases not matched to a gene: 11. The CDR3 runs 15 residues. Germline V lookup: CDR1 KGHSY, CDR2 FQNENV. The CDR3 nucleotides are TGTGCCAGCAGCCCGGGGAACAGGGGGGTAAGCGAGCAGTACTTC. It specifies CASSPGNRGVSEQYF.

This clone was recorded once. Other DNA sequences of this sample code for an identical CDR3. The J gene is TRBJ1-1, the V gene TRBV5-1, with TRBD1 identical over 7 bases. Germline V CDR1 and CDR2: SGHRS, YFSETQ. V shed 4 bases, J shed 2 bases, and the junction held 5 bases outside the gene matches. CDR3 length: 14 amino acids. CDR3 loop: CASSPGQPNTEAFF. The CDR3 DNA reads TGCGCCAGCAGCCCGGGACAGCCAAACACTGAAGCTTTCTTT.

The rearrangement joins TRBV2 to TRBJ1-5; D unclear. This CDR3 has 15 amino acids. V was clipped by 1 base and J by 2 bases, with 9 bases between them. Germline loops: CDR1 SNHLY, CDR2 FYNNEI. The CDR3 loop is CASSEGGKGNQPQHF. The CDR3 coding sequence is TGTGCCAGCAGTGAAGGAGGGAAAGGCAATCAGCCCCAGCATTTT.

This chain joins TRBV3-1 (or the pseudogene TRBV3-2) and TRBJ1-4, with D hard to call. From germline, CDR1 is LGHDT and CDR2 YNNKEL (reference sequence). V lost 6 bases, J lost 4 bases, and 9 bases lay in between. The CDR3 totals 13 residues. The CDR3: CASSAIGNEKLFF. Written as DNA, the CDR3 is TGTGCCAGCAGTGCGATCGGTAATGAAAAACTGTTTTTT.

The chain couples TRBV10-2 to TRBJ1-2; no clear D. The CDR3 contains 13 residues. Trimming removed 0 bases at V and 7 bases at J, with 9 bases between. Germline CDR1 reads WSHSY; CDR2 reads SAAADI. The CDR3 spells CASSESIGSGYTF. In DNA form, the CDR3 reads TGCGCCAGCAGTGAGTCGATAGGGAGTGGCTACACCTTC.

This chain links TRBV18 with TRBJ2-3; 13 positions agree with TRBD2. Germline V gives CDR1 KGHSH, CDR2 LQKENI. V lost 6 bases and J lost 4; bases outside the gene matches: 7. This CDR3 region has 16 residues. The CDR3: CASSLRLAGGPDTQYF. The CDR3 DNA reads TGTGCCAGCTCCCTGAGACTAGCGGGGGGCCCAGATACGCAGTATTTT.

The rearrangement uses TRBV20-1 and TRBJ1-2; no firm D call. From germline, CDR1 is DFQATT and CDR2 SNEGSKA (reference sequence). This CDR3 has 13 amino acids. The germline V and J ends were trimmed by 3 bases and 4 bases, with 12 bases remaining between them. CDR3 sequence reads: CSASSAFGYGYTF. CDR3 bases: TGCAGTGCTAGTTCCGCGTTTGGCTATGGCTACACCTTC.

This clone was counted between two and nine times. The chain uses TRBV5-4 and TRBJ2-2; 8 positions match TRBD2. J lost 3 bases, V lost 1 base, and 2 bases had no gene match. CDR3 length: 15 amino acids. Germline V gene sequence: CDR1 SGHNT, CDR2 YYREEE (reference sequence). CDR3 amino acids: CASSLSRGDTGELFF. CDR3 coding DNA: TGTGCCAGCAGCTTGTCGCGGGGGGACACCGGGGAGCTGTTTTTT.

The chain is built from TRBV4-1 and TRBJ2-5, with 8 bases identical to TRBD2. The CDR3 totals 15 residues. Germline CDR1 MGHRA, CDR2 YSYEKL. With 3 bases clipped from V and 4 bases from J, the junction kept 7 bases outside the gene matches. The CDR3 is CASSQDRGGGETQYF. As DNA, the CDR3 is TGCGCCAGCAGCCAGGATCGGGGGGGCGGAGAGACCCAGTACTTC.

V gene TRBV19 combines with J gene TRBJ1-1; tentative D call: TRBD1 (5 bases). CDR3 length equals 16 residues. Trimming shortened V by 6 bases and J by 5 bases, and 22 bases separated the two germline ends. CDR1 is LNHDA, CDR2 SQIVND, per germline (reference sequence). Here the CDR3 DNA reads TGTGCCAGTAGGCCATTGGAGGGGAGTAGTAGTACTGAAGCTTTCTTT. Encoded protein: CASRPLEGSSSTEAFF.